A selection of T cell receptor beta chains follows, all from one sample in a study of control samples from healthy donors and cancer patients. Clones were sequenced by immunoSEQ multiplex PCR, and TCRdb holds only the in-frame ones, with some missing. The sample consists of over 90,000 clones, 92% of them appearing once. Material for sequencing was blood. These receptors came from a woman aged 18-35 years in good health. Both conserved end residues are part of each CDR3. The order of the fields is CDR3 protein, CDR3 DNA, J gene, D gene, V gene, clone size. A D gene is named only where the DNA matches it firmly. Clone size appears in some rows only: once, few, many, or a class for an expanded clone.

CDR3aa: CASSPGGTVLYEQYF
CDR3nt: TGTGCCAGCAGCCCAGGCGGGACAGTTTTATACGAGCAGTACTTC
j_gene: TRBJ2-7
d_gene: .
v_gene: TRBV28
abundance: .

CDR3aa: CASSGGAGAYEQYF
CDR3nt: TGTGCCAGCAGCGGGGGGGCAGGAGCCTACGAGCAGTACTTC
j_gene: TRBJ2-7
d_gene: .
v_gene: TRBV7-8
abundance: .

CDR3aa: CASTGLTSPRNEQFF
CDR3nt: TGTGCCAGCACCGGTCTGACTAGCCCGAGGAATGAGCAGTTCTTC
j_gene: TRBJ2-1
d_gene: TRBD2
v_gene: TRBV27
abundance: .

CDR3aa: CASSSQGNYGYTF
CDR3nt: TGTGCCAGCAGCTCCCAGGGGAACTATGGCTACACCTTC
j_gene: TRBJ1-2
d_gene: .
v_gene: TRBV13
abundance: .

CDR3aa: CAIWGLGAYEQYF
CDR3nt: TGTGCCATCTGGGGCTTGGGGGCCTACGAGCAGTACTTC
j_gene: TRBJ2-7
d_gene: .
v_gene: TRBV10-3
abundance: once

CDR3aa: CASSLDRGLSYGYTF
CDR3nt: TGTGCCAGCAGCCTTGACAGGGGCCTATCCTATGGCTACACCTTC
j_gene: TRBJ1-2
d_gene: TRBD1
v_gene: TRBV5-6
abundance: .

CDR3aa: CASSLEGGSSYEQYF
CDR3nt: TGTGCCAGCAGCTTAGAAGGCGGGAGCTCCTACGAGCAGTACTTC
j_gene: TRBJ2-7
d_gene: TRBD2
v_gene: TRBV7-8
abundance: .

CDR3aa: CASSQATGFTDTQYF
CDR3nt: TGTGCCAGCAGCCAGGCGACAGGGTTCACAGATACGCAGTATTTT
j_gene: TRBJ2-3
d_gene: TRBD1
v_gene: TRBV14
abundance: .

CDR3aa: CASSSHSLNQPQHF
CDR3nt: TGTGCCAGTAGTTCCCACAGCCTCAATCAGCCCCAGCATTTT
j_gene: TRBJ1-5
d_gene: .
v_gene: TRBV19
abundance: .

CDR3aa: CASSEVDSNQPQHF
CDR3nt: TGTGCCAGCAGTGAAGTAGATAGCAATCAGCCCCAGCATTTT
j_gene: TRBJ1-5
d_gene: .
v_gene: TRBV6-1
abundance: .

CDR3aa: CASSIQIHDRIYGYTF
CDR3nt: TGTGCCAGTAGTATTCAGATCCACGACAGGATCTATGGCTACACCTTC
j_gene: TRBJ1-2
d_gene: .
v_gene: TRBV19
abundance: .

CDR3aa: CASKPIFSLTPRADTQYF
CDR3nt: TGCGCCAGCAAGCCCATTTTCTCATTGACCCCAAGGGCAGATACGCAGTATTTT
j_gene: TRBJ2-3
d_gene: .
v_gene: TRBV4-1
abundance: once

CDR3aa: CASSVEVFTDTQYF
CDR3nt: TGTGCCAGCAGCGTAGAAGTTTTCACAGATACGCAGTATTTT
j_gene: TRBJ2-3
d_gene: .
v_gene: TRBV9
abundance: .

CDR3aa: CASSQVGTGTYEQYF
CDR3nt: TGCGCCAGCAGCCAAGTAGGGACAGGGACCTACGAGCAGTACTTC
j_gene: TRBJ2-7
d_gene: TRBD1
v_gene: TRBV4-1
abundance: .

CDR3aa: CASSTTHSYEQYF
CDR3nt: TGTGCCAGTAGTACGACTCATTCCTACGAGCAGTACTTC
j_gene: TRBJ2-7
d_gene: .
v_gene: TRBV19
abundance: .

CDR3aa: CASTGTTSYEQYF
CDR3nt: TGTGCCAGCACAGGGACCACATCCTACGAGCAGTACTTC
j_gene: TRBJ2-7
d_gene: .
v_gene: TRBV5-4
abundance: .

CDR3aa: CASRVGTLDGAFF
CDR3nt: TGTGCCAGTAGGGTAGGGACCTTGGATGGGGCTTTCTTT
j_gene: TRBJ1-1
d_gene: .
v_gene: TRBV19
abundance: .

CDR3aa: CASSQAPGGSNEQFF
CDR3nt: TGCGCCAGCAGCCAAGCCCCCGGCGGGAGCAATGAGCAGTTCTTC
j_gene: TRBJ2-1
d_gene: TRBD2
v_gene: TRBV4-1
abundance: .

CDR3aa: CASRETGEGAEQYF
CDR3nt: TGCGCCAGCAGAGAAACGGGGGAGGGCGCCGAGCAGTACTTC
j_gene: TRBJ2-7
d_gene: TRBD2
v_gene: TRBV10-2
abundance: .

CDR3aa: CAISESGHYNSPLHF
CDR3nt: TGTGCCATTAGTGAGTCCGGACACTATAATTCACCCCTCCACTTT
j_gene: TRBJ1-6
d_gene: .
v_gene: TRBV10-3
abundance: .

CDR3aa: CASSPLAGHTGELFF
CDR3nt: TGTGCCAGCAGCCCACTAGCGGGGCACACCGGGGAGCTGTTTTTT
j_gene: TRBJ2-2
d_gene: TRBD2
v_gene: TRBV9
abundance: .

CDR3aa: CASSQDGLRSTDTQYF
CDR3nt: TGCGCCAGCAGCCAAGATGGGCTGAGGAGCACAGATACGCAGTATTTT
j_gene: TRBJ2-3
d_gene: .
v_gene: TRBV4-3
abundance: .

CDR3aa: CASRPRGESEQFF
CDR3nt: TGTGCCAGCAGACCCAGGGGGGAAAGTGAGCAGTTCTTC
j_gene: TRBJ2-1
d_gene: .
v_gene: TRBV6-5
abundance: .

CDR3aa: CASSQEGPSSYNSPLHF
CDR3nt: TGTGCCAGCAGCCAAGAGGGGCCGAGCTCCTATAATTCACCCCTCCACTTT
j_gene: TRBJ1-6
d_gene: .
v_gene: TRBV4-2
abundance: few

CDR3aa: CASGLPNRDRGRLTEAFF
CDR3nt: TGTGCTAGTGGTTTGCCAAACCGGGACAGGGGGCGCTTAACTGAAGCTTTCTTT
j_gene: TRBJ1-1
d_gene: TRBD1
v_gene: TRBV12-5
abundance: .

CDR3aa: CASSEVGGSYNSPLHF
CDR3nt: TGTGCCAGCAGTGAAGTAGGGGGCTCCTATAATTCACCCCTCCACTTT
j_gene: TRBJ1-6
d_gene: .
v_gene: TRBV6-1
abundance: .

CDR3aa: CASSPLGDSYEQYF
CDR3nt: TGTGCCAGTAGCCCGCTAGGGGACAGTTACGAGCAGTACTTC
j_gene: TRBJ2-7
d_gene: TRBD1
v_gene: TRBV19
abundance: .

CDR3aa: CASSQEEGTGGNEQFF
CDR3nt: TGCGCCAGCAGCCAAGAAGAAGGGACAGGGGGCAATGAGCAGTTCTTC
j_gene: TRBJ2-1
d_gene: TRBD1
v_gene: TRBV4-1
abundance: .

CDR3aa: CASSEGTGRGLNTEAFF
CDR3nt: TGCGCCAGCAGTGAAGGGACTGGGAGGGGGCTGAACACTGAAGCTTTCTTT
j_gene: TRBJ1-1
d_gene: TRBD1
v_gene: TRBV10-2
abundance: .

CDR3aa: CASSPAGTKWSYNEQFF
CDR3nt: TGTGCCAGCTCACCAGCCGGGACTAAGTGGTCCTACAATGAGCAGTTCTTC
j_gene: TRBJ2-1
d_gene: TRBD2
v_gene: TRBV18
abundance: .

CDR3aa: CASSVQGALNTEAFF
CDR3nt: TGTGCCAGCAGTGTCCAGGGGGCCTTGAACACTGAAGCTTTCTTT
j_gene: TRBJ1-1
d_gene: TRBD1
v_gene: TRBV28
abundance: .

CDR3aa: CASTRLGYNEQFF
CDR3nt: TGTGCCAGCACCAGACTAGGCTACAATGAGCAGTTCTTC
j_gene: TRBJ2-1
d_gene: .
v_gene: TRBV5-4
abundance: .